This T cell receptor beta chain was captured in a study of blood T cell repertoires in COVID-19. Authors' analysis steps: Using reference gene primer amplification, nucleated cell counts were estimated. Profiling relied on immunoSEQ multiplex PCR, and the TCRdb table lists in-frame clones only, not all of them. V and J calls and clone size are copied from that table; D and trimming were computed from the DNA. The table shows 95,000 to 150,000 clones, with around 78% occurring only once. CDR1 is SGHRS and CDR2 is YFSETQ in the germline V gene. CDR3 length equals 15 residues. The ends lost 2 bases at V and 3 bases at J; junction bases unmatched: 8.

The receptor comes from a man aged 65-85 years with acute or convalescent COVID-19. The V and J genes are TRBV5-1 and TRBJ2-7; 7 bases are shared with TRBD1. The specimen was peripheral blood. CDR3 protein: CASSFSTGNYYEQYF. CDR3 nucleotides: TGCGCCAGCAGCTTCTCGACAGGGAACTACTACGAGCAGTACTTC.